These 17 T cell receptor beta chains originate from one sample sequenced in a study of T cell responses to AZD1222 COVID-19 vaccine (dated by TCRdb to the early 2020s). Libraries were constructed by the immunoSEQ multiplex PCR assay. TCRdb stores this immuneACCESS table with in-frame sequences only. Part of the clones is absent; in the studies checked, under half of the shortfall reflects unresolved V genes, and no reason is known for the rest. In this sample the table shows about 120,000 clones, roughly nine tenths of which occur a single time. Of the sample, about 2.7% is held by the ten largest clones. The sample's time point label, in plain terms: baseline before first vaccination. The sample here was peripheral blood, taken on day 0 of AZD1222 vaccination. These receptors originate from an adult in good health.

The count of this clone is one. The chain joins TRBV11-3 to TRBJ2-5; a weak D match, TRBD2 (6 bases). Germline-derived CDR1 and CDR2 are SGHNT and YENEEA. The germline V and J ends were trimmed by 5 bases and 0 bases, with 10 bases remaining between them. The CDR3 is made up of 14 amino acids. CDR3 amino acids: CASSPGLYQETQYF. DNA for the CDR3: TGTGCCAGCAGCCCGGGACTGTACCAAGAGACCCAGTACTTC.

V and J are TRBV7-8 and TRBJ1-1; no reliable D call. The V gene lost 4 bases and the J gene lost 2 bases, with 11 bases spanning the gap. CDR1 is SGHVS and CDR2 is FQNEAQ in the germline V gene. The CDR3 is made up of 14 amino acids. DNA for the CDR3: TGTGCCAGCAGCTCCGGGGTCACCAACACTGAAGCTTTCTTT. Translation: CASSSGVTNTEAFF.

V usage is TRBV7-2 and J usage is TRBJ2-3; no clear D gene. The CDR3 extends over 11 amino acids. Germline V gives CDR1 SGHTA, CDR2 FQGNSA. With 2 bases removed from V and 9 bases from J, the gap between germline ends came to 6 bases. CDR3 sequence reads: CASSLYGTQYF. CDR3 DNA sequence: TGTGCCAGCAGCTTATATGGCACGCAGTATTTT.

This rearrangement joins TRBV24-1 to TRBJ1-6; 10 bases align to TRBD1. The V and J ends lost 9 bases and 9 bases, in that order; junction bases with no gene match: 4. The CDR3 sequence is 13 residues long. In germline, CDR1 is KGHDR, CDR2 SFDVKD. CDR3 coding DNA: TGTGCCACCGGCCGGGACAGGGGTTCACCCCTCCACTTT. Its translation is CATGRDRGSPLHF.

The chain is built from TRBV15 and TRBJ2-1; 7 bases map to TRBD1. The CDR3 runs to 15 residues. After removal of 2 bases from V and 2 bases from J, the junction contained 3 bases not matched to a gene. CDR1 is LNHNV and CDR2 is YYDKDF in the germline V gene (reference sequence). CDR3 DNA sequence: TGTGCCACCAGCAGACAGACAGGGACCTACAATGAGCAGTTCTTC. Its translation is CATSRQTGTYNEQFF.

This chain links TRBV18 with TRBJ2-7; no clear D. Germline lookup yields CDR1 KGHSH and CDR2 LQKENI. Trimming removed 3 bases at V and 0 bases at J, with 18 bases between. The CDR3 sequence is 17 residues long. The CDR3 loop is CASSPVVSLEDSYEQYF. The CDR3 DNA is TGTGCCAGCTCACCGGTGGTAAGCCTTGAGGACTCCTACGAGCAGTACTTC.

This chain joins TRBV11-3 and TRBJ2-2; TRBD2 matches at 9 bases. Germline assignment: CDR1 SGHNT and CDR2 YENEEA. V dropped 2 bases and J dropped 4; count of bases not matched to a gene: 5. The CDR3 has 16 amino acids. The chain's CDR3 is CASSLSLAGVTGELFF. The CDR3 DNA is TGTGCCAGCAGCTTATCGTTAGCGGGAGTCACCGGGGAGCTGTTTTTT. Filled out from reference TRBV11-3 and TRBJ2-2, the complete variable domain reads EAGVVQSPRYKIIEKKQPVAFWCNPISGHNTLYWYLQNLGQGPELLIRYENEEAVDDSQLPKDRFSAERLKGVDSTLKIQPAELGDSAVYLCASSLSLAGVTGELFFGEGSRLTVL.

The V gene is TRBV19, the J gene TRBJ2-3, with 7 nucleotides matching TRBD2. In germline, CDR1 is LNHDA, CDR2 SQIVND (reference sequence). The CDR3 runs 16 residues. J lost 5 bases, V lost 0 bases, and 8 bases had no gene match. DNA for the CDR3: TGTGCCAGTAGTATAGAAGCGGGATGGGGTATAGATACGCAGTATTTT. Protein: CASSIEAGWGIDTQYF.

With respect to this clone: At one boundary the junction diverges from the germline segment, which might be a read error. CDR3 loop: CASSLVNTEAFF. CDR3 DNA: TGTGCCAGCAGTTTAGTGAACACTGAAGCTTTCTTT. The chain uses TRBV7-8 and TRBJ1-1; no reliable D call. This CDR3 has 12 amino acids. Germline CDR1 reads SGHVS; CDR2 reads FQNEAQ.

This clone was seen a few times. CDR3 nucleotide sequence: TGTGCCAGCAGCTTGGGGCGGAACAATGAGCAGTTCTTC. Its protein product is CASSLGRNNEQFF. The chain uses TRBV7-2 and TRBJ2-1, with TRBD1 as a possible D gene (5 bases). V lost 3 bases, J lost 5 bases, and 8 bases lay in between. This CDR3 has 13 residues. Per germline, CDR1 SGHTA and CDR2 FQGNSA.

The chain carries TRBV15 and TRBJ2-2; 7 nucleotides align to TRBD2. CDR3 size: 15 residues. V lost 0 bases, J lost 6 bases, and 4 bases stayed unmatched. From germline, CDR1 is LNHNV and CDR2 YYDKDF (reference sequence). The CDR3 here is CATSRDLTSPGELFF. CDR3 in DNA: TGTGCCACCAGCAGAGATTTGACTAGCCCCGGGGAGCTGTTTTTT.

V and J are TRBV5-1 and TRBJ1-4; D not certain. Germline V gene data show CDR1 as SGHRS and CDR2 as YFSETQ. The CDR3 is made up of 15 amino acids. V was shortened by 4 bases and J by 6 bases, with 16 bases between the two germline ends. CDR3 sequence reads: CASSAGRLGDEKLFF. The CDR3 coding sequence is TGCGCCAGCAGCGCAGGACGGCTTGGGGATGAAAAACTGTTTTTT.

The chain joins TRBV5-5 to TRBJ2-1; 8 nucleotides line up with TRBD2. Germline CDR1 reads SGHKS; CDR2 reads YYEKEE (reference sequence). Trimming took 3 bases from V and 3 from J; bases not matched to a gene: 8. The CDR3 contains 16 residues. The CDR3 is CASSSWASGFYNEQFF. The CDR3 nucleotides read TGTGCCAGCAGCTCCTGGGCTAGCGGGTTCTACAATGAGCAGTTCTTC. Drawing the rest from reference TRBV5-5 and TRBJ2-1, the complete variable domain is DAGVTQSPTHLIKTRGQQVTLRCSPISGHKSVSWYQQVLGQGPQFIFQYYEKEERGRGNFPDRFSARQFPNYSSELNVNALLLGDSALYLCASSSWASGFYNEQFFGPGTRLTVL.

The chain couples TRBV3-1 (or the pseudogene TRBV3-2) to TRBJ1-1; D unclear. The V and J ends lost 0 bases and 0 bases respectively, with 17 bases between them. Per the germline V gene, CDR1 is LGHDT and CDR2 is YNNKEL (reference sequence). CDR3 length: 18 amino acids. CDR3 nucleotides: TGTGCCAGCAGCCAAGATGAGGACCCACGGGTGATGAACACTGAAGCTTTCTTT. Amino acids: CASSQDEDPRVMNTEAFF.

The gene calls are TRBV3-1 (or the pseudogene TRBV3-2) and TRBJ1-5; 8 bases map to TRBD1. Germline values: CDR1 LGHDT, CDR2 YNNKEL (reference sequence). There are 15 residues in the CDR3. Unmatched junction bases numbered 5, after V lost 1 base and J lost 6 bases. CDR3 nucleotide sequence: TGTGCCAGCAGCCAAGGGACAGGGTGGCCTCAGCCCCAGCATTTT. This encodes CASSQGTGWPQPQHF.

This rearrangement joins TRBV10-3 to TRBJ2-3; possible D gene TRBD2, 5 bases. The germline CDR1 and CDR2 sequences are ENHRY and SYGVKD. Deletions cut 7 bases from V and 3 bases from J, with 11 bases between. The CDR3 has 13 amino acids. CDR3 in amino acids: CAIKEGGTDTQYF. In DNA form, the CDR3 reads TGTGCCATCAAAGAGGGCGGGACAGATACGCAGTATTTT.

The V gene is TRBV10-2, the J gene TRBJ2-5, with TRBD2 identical over 8 bases. Trimming cost V 3 bases and J 3 bases; bases outside gene matches: 12. The V gene's germline CDR1 is WSHSY and CDR2 SAAADI. This CDR3 spans 17 amino acids. In nucleotides, the CDR3 is TGCGCCAGCAGTGACGCCCTCACTTCGGGGGGGGAAGAGACCCAGTACTTC. Amino acids: CASSDALTSGGEETQYF.